This is a list of T cell receptor beta chains from one sample in a study of blood T cell repertoires in COVID-19. Assay: immunoSEQ multiplex PCR; the TCRdb copy retains only in-frame clones and omits some. The sample lists about 140,000 clones, around 82% occurring once. Input material: peripheral blood. These receptors were collected from a woman between 55 and 75 years old with acute or convalescent COVID-19. Both conserved end residues are part of each CDR3. The order of the fields is D gene, clone size, J gene, V gene, CDR3 protein, CDR3 DNA. A D gene is named only where the DNA matches it firmly. A row's size may be missing; if present it is once, few, many or a size class.

>.|.|TRBJ1-3|TRBV12-3/TRBV12-4
CASSFSTGTIYF
TGTGCCAGCAGTTTCTCCACAGGGACCATATATTTT
>TRBD2|.|TRBJ2-3|TRBV6-1
CASSEYGGTTTDTQYF
TGTGCCAGCAGTGAATACGGGGGGACTACTACAGATACGCAGTATTTT
>TRBD2|.|TRBJ2-2|TRBV9
CASSSPAGGRLNTGELFF
TGTGCCAGCAGCTCCCCAGCGGGAGGCCGCCTTAACACCGGGGAGCTGTTTTTT
>TRBD2|.|TRBJ2-4|TRBV20-1
CSASDGSGGIQYF
TGCAGTGCTAGTGATGGCTCGGGGGGCATTCAGTACTTC
>.|.|TRBJ1-4|TRBV4-1
CASSQDIQGWNEKLFF
TGCGCCAGCAGCCAAGATATTCAGGGTTGGAATGAAAAACTGTTTTTT
>TRBD2|.|TRBJ2-1|TRBV19
CASSSGSAYNEQFF
TGTGCCAGTAGCAGCGGGAGCGCCTACAATGAGCAGTTCTTC
>.|.|TRBJ2-5|TRBV5-1
CASSLGLTSQETQYF
TGCGCCAGCAGCTTGGGACTGACGAGCCAAGAGACCCAGTACTTC
>.|few|TRBJ2-7|TRBV28
CASSLYGSSYEQYF
TGTGCCAGCAGTTTATATGGGAGCTCCTACGAGCAGTACTTC
>TRBD1|.|TRBJ2-7|TRBV6-2/TRBV6-3
CASSMTGGIDEQYF
TGTGCCAGCAGCATGACAGGGGGCATCGACGAGCAGTACTTC
>TRBD1|.|TRBJ1-5|TRBV27
CASSPNWTGDQPQHF
TGTGCCAGCAGTCCAAATTGGACAGGGGATCAGCCCCAGCATTTT
>.|.|TRBJ1-5|TRBV7-2
CASSPQGSNRPQHF
TGTGCCAGCAGCCCCCAAGGTAGCAATCGGCCCCAGCATTTT
>.|.|TRBJ2-1|TRBV6-5
CASRSGSYNEQFF
TGTGCCAGCAGGTCCGGGTCCTACAATGAGCAGTTCTTC
>.|once|TRBJ2-5|TRBV7-9
CASSGGGEETQYF
TGTGCCAGCAGCGGGGGGGGCGAGGAGACCCAGTACTTC
>TRBD1|.|TRBJ1-2|TRBV30
CAWNLDRVGGYTF
TGTGCCTGGAACCTAGACAGGGTTGGTGGCTACACCTTC
>.|.|TRBJ2-1|TRBV7-9
CASSRTAYNEQFF
TGTGCCAGCAGCAGAACAGCCTACAATGAGCAGTTCTTC
>TRBD1|once|TRBJ2-2|TRBV7-6
CASSSGGSNTGELFF
TGTGCCAGCAGCTCAGGGGGCTCGAACACCGGGGAGCTGTTTTTT
>TRBD2|.|TRBJ2-5|TRBV9
CASSVSGRAGGETQYF
TGTGCCAGCAGCGTTAGCGGGAGGGCCGGGGGAGAGACCCAGTACTTC
>TRBD1|.|TRBJ1-4|TRBV5-1
CASSTAGTGGEKLFF
TGCGCCAGCAGCACCGCCGGGACAGGGGGGGAAAAACTGTTTTTT
>TRBD2|.|TRBJ2-7|TRBV11-3
CASSSPAGAGLAGGSYEQYF
TGTGCCAGCAGCAGTCCCGCAGGGGCCGGACTAGCGGGAGGATCCTACGAGCAGTACTTC
>TRBD1|.|TRBJ1-5|TRBV4-1
CASSQGIPGGRVQPQHF
TGCGCCAGCAGCCAAGGGATTCCAGGGGGAAGGGTTCAGCCCCAGCATTTT
>TRBD2|.|TRBJ2-7|TRBV27
CASRPKPGLLPYEQYF
TGTGCCAGCAGGCCGAAGCCGGGACTACTCCCTTACGAGCAGTACTTC
>TRBD2|.|TRBJ2-1|TRBV14
CASSYSGNEQFF
TGTGCCAGCAGCTATAGCGGGAATGAGCAGTTCTTC
>TRBD1|.|TRBJ1-2|TRBV20-1
CSAGQTYGYTF
TGCAGTGCGGGACAGACGTATGGCTACACCTTC
>TRBD1|.|TRBJ1-1|TRBV7-8
CASSPRDRATEAFF
TGTGCCAGCAGCCCCCGGGACAGGGCCACTGAAGCTTTCTTT
>TRBD2|.|TRBJ2-3|TRBV29-1
CSGGRTSGFRGDTQYF
TGCAGCGGGGGGCGGACTAGCGGATTTAGGGGAGATACGCAGTATTTT
>TRBD1|.|TRBJ1-2|TRBV5-4
CASSSGTGIPNF
TGTGCCAGCAGCTCCGGGACAGGCATTCCGAACTTC
>.|.|TRBJ1-4|TRBV3-1/TRBV3-2
CASSRAGQYEKLFF
TGTGCCAGCAGCCGGGCGGGGCAGTATGAAAAACTGTTTTTT
>.|.|TRBJ2-1|TRBV2
CASRGSGSYNEQFF
TGTGCCAGCAGAGGTAGCGGTTCCTACAATGAGCAGTTCTTC
>TRBD1|.|TRBJ1-2|TRBV18
CASSPATGVGFGYTF
TGTGCCAGCTCACCGGCGACAGGGGTCGGTTTTGGCTACACCTTC
>TRBD2|.|TRBJ2-2|TRBV5-4
CASSPEGTRPNTGELFF
TGTGCCAGCAGCCCTGAAGGGACTAGGCCGAACACCGGGGAGCTGTTTTTT
>TRBD1|.|TRBJ2-7|TRBV6-1
CASSELFRGPSMKYF
TGTGCCAGCAGTGAACTTTTCAGGGGGCCTTCGATGAAGTACTTC
>TRBD2|.|TRBJ2-1|TRBV5-5
CASSSSGTSYNEQFF
TGTGCCAGCAGTTCTAGCGGGACCTCCTACAATGAGCAGTTCTTC